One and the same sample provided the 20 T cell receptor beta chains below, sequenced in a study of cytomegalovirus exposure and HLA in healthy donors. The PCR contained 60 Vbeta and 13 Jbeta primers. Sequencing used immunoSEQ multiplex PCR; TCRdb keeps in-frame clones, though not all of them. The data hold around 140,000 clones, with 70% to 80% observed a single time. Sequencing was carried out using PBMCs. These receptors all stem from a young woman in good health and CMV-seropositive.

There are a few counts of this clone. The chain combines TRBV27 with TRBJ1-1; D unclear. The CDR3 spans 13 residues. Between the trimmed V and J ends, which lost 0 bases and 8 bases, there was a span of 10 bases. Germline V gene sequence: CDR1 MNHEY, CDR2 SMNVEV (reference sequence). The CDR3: CASSLSGRGEAFF. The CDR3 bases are TGTGCCAGCAGTTTATCCGGTCGGGGAGAAGCTTTCTTT.

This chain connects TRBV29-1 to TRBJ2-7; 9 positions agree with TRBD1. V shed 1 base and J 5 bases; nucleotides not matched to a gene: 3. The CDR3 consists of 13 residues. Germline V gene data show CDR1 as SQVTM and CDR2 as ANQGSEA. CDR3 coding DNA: TGCAGCGTTGAAGGACAGGGGGGCCACGAGCAGTACTTC. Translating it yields CSVEGQGGHEQYF.

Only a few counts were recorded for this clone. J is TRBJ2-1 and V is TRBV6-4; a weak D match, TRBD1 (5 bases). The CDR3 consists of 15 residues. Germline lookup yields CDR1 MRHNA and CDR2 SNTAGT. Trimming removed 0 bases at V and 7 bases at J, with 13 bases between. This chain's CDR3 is CASSDSVDGANEQFF. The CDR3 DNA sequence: TGTGCCAGCAGTGACTCTGTGGATGGGGCTAATGAGCAGTTCTTC.

DNA for the CDR3: TGTGCCTGGACCCGGACAGGGGCGGAAAATTCACCCCTCCACTTT. It encodes CAWTRTGAENSPLHF. The V call is TRBV30, the J call TRBJ1-6; TRBD1 matches 9 bases. The CDR3 is 15 residues long. J lost 7 bases, V lost 4 bases, and 8 bases had no gene match. Germline assignment: CDR1 GTSNPN and CDR2 SVGIG (reference sequence).

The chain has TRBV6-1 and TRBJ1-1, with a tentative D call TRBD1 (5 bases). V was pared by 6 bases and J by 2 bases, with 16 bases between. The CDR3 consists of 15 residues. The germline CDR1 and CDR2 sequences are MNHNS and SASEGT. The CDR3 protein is CASRDRRDGNTEAFF. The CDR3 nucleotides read TGTGCCAGCAGGGACCGCAGGGATGGTAACACTGAAGCTTTCTTT.

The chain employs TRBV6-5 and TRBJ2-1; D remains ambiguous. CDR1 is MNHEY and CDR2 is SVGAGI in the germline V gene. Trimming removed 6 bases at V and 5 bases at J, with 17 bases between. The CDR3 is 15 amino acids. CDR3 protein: CASSQTRREHNEQFF. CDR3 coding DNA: TGTGCCAGCAGCCAAACACGGAGAGAGCACAATGAGCAGTTCTTC.

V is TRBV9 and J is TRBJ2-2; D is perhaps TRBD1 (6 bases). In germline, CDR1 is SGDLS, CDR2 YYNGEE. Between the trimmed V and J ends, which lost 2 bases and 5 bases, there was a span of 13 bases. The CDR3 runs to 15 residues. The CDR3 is CASSVGQIETGELFF. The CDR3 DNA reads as TGTGCCAGCAGCGTCGGACAGATAGAAACCGGGGAGCTGTTTTTT.

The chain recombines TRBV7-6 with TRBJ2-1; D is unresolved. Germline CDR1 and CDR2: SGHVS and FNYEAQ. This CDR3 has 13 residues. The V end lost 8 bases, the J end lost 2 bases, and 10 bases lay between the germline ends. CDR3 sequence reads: CASAGVTYNEQFF. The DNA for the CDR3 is TGTGCCAGCGCCGGTGTCACCTACAATGAGCAGTTCTTC.

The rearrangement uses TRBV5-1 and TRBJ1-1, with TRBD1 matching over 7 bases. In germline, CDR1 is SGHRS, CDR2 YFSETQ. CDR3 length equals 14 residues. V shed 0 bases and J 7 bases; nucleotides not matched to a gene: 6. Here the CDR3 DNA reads TGCGCCAGCAGCTTGGCCCCCGGGGACAGTGAAGCTTTCTTT. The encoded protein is CASSLAPGDSEAFF.

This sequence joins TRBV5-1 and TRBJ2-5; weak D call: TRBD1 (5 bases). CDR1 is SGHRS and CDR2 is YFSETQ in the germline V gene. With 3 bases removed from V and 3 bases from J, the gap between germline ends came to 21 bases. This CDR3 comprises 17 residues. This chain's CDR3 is CASSSAPRAGGKETQYF. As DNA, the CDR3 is TGCGCCAGCAGCTCGGCCCCCAGGGCCGGCGGCAAAGAGACCCAGTACTTC.

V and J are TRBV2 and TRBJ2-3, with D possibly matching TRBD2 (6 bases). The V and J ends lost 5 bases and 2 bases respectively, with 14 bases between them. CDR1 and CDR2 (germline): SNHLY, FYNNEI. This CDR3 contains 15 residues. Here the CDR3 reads CASSPTGVYTDTQYF. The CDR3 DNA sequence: TGTGCCAGCAGTCCGACGGGAGTATACACAGATACGCAGTATTTT.

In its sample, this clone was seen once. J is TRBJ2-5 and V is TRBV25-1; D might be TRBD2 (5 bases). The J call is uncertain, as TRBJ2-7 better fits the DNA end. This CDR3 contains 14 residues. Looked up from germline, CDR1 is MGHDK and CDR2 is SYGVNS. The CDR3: CASSEDSSSYEQYF. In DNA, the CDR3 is TGTGCCAGCAGTGAGGACTCAAGCTCCTACGAGCAGTACTTC.

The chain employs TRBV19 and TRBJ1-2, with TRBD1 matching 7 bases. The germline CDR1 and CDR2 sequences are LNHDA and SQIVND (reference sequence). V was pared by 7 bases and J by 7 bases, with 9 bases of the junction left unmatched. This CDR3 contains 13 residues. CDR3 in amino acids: CASTHRGLSGYTF. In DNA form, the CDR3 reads TGTGCCAGTACTCACAGGGGTTTGTCTGGCTACACCTTC.

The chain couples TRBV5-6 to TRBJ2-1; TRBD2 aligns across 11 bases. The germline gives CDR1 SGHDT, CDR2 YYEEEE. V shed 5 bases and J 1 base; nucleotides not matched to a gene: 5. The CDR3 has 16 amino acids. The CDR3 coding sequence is TGTGCCAGCAGACGGGGACTAGCGGTTTCCTACAATGAGCAGTTCTTC. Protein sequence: CASRRGLAVSYNEQFF. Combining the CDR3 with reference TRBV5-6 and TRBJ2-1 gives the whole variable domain DAGVTQSPTHLIKTRGQQVTLRCSPKSGHDTVSWYQQALGQGPQFIFQYYEEEERQRGNFPDRFSGHQFPNYSSELNVNALLLGDSALYLCASRRGLAVSYNEQFFGPGTRLTVL.

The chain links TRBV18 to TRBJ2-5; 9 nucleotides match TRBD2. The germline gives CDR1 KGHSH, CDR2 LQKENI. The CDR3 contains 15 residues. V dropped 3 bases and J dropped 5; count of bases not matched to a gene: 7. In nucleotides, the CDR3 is TGTGCCAGCTCACCCCTCGGGACTAGCCGGGAGACCCAGTACTTC. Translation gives CASSPLGTSRETQYF.

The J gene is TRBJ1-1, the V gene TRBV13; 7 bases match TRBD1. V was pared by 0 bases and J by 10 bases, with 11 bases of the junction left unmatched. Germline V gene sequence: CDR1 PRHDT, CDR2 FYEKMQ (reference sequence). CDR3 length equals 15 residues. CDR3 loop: CASSLGTYRGQIAFF. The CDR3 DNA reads TGTGCCAGCAGCTTAGGGACCTATAGGGGGCAAATAGCTTTCTTT.

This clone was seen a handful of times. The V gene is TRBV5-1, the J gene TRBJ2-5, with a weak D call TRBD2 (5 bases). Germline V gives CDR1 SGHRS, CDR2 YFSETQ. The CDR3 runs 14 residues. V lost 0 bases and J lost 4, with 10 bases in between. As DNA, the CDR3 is TGCGCCAGCAGCTTGGGAGGGTATGGAGAGACCCAGTACTTC. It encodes CASSLGGYGETQYF.

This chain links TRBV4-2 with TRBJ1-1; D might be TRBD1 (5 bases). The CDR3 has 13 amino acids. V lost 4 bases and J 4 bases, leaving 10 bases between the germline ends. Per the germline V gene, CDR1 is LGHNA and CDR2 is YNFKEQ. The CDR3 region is CASSRGVVTEAFF. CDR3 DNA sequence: TGTGCCAGCAGCCGGGGGGTCGTCACTGAAGCTTTCTTT.

CDR3 residues: CASSYTSSYEQYF. The CDR3 nucleotides are TGCGCCAGCAGTTACACAAGCTCCTACGAGCAGTACTTC. The J gene is TRBJ2-7, the V gene TRBV5-1; D is unclear. V was shortened by 5 bases and J by 0 bases, with 9 bases between the two germline ends. The germline V gene has CDR1 SGHRS and CDR2 YFSETQ. This CDR3 is 13 amino acids long. The full variable domain, rest sourced from reference TRBV5-1 and TRBJ2-7, is KAGVTQTPRYLIKTRGQQVTLSCSPISGHRSVSWYQQTPGQGLQFLFEYFSETQRNKGNFPGRFSGRQFSNSRSEMNVSTLELGDSALYLCASSYTSSYEQYFGPGTRLTVT.

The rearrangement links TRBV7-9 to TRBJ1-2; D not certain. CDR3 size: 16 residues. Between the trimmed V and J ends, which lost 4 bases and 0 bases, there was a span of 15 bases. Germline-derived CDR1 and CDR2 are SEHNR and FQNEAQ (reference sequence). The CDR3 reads CASSSPGRQANYGYTF. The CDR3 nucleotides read TGTGCCAGCAGCTCGCCGGGGAGGCAGGCTAACTATGGCTACACCTTC.